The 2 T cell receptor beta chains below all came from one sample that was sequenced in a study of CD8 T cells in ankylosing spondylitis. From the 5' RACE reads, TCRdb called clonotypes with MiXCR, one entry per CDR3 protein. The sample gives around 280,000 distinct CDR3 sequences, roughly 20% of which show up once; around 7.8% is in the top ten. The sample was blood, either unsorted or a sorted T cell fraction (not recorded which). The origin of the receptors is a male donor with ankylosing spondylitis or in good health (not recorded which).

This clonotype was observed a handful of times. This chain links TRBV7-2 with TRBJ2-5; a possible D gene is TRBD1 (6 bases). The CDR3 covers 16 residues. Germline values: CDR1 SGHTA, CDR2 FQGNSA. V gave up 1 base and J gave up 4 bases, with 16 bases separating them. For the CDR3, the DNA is TGTGCCAGCAGCTTAGGTGGACAGAGCTGGGGAGAGACCCAGTACTTC. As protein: CASSLGGQSWGETQYF.

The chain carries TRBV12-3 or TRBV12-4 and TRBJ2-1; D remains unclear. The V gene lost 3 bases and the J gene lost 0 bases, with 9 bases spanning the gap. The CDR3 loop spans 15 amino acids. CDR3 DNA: TGTGCCAGCAGTTTTTGGCGGAACTCCTACAATGAGCAGTTCTTC. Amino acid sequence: CASSFWRNSYNEQFF.